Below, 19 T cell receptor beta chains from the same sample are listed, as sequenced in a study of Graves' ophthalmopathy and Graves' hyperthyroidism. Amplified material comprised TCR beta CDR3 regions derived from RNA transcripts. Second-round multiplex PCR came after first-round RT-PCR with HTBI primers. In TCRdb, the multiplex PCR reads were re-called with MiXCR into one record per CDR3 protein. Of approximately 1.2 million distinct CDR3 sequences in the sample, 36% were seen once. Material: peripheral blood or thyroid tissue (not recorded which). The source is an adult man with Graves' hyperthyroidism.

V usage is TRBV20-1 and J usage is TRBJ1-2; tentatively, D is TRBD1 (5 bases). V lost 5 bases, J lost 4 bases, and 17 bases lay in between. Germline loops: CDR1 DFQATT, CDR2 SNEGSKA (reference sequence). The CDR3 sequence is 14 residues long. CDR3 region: CSAYPSGGTYGYTF. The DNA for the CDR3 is TGCAGTGCTTATCCTAGCGGGGGAACCTATGGCTACACCTTC.

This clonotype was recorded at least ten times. The CDR3 DNA follows: TGTGCCAGCAGCCAATCGAAGCTCCGGGCTCGTGGCAATCAGCCCCAGCATTTT. Translation gives CASSQSKLRARGNQPQHF. V is TRBV14 and J is TRBJ1-5, with D unresolved. The germline V gene has CDR1 SGHDN and CDR2 FVKESK. V was trimmed by 2 bases and J by 2 bases, leaving 19 bases between them. The CDR3 sequence is 18 residues long.

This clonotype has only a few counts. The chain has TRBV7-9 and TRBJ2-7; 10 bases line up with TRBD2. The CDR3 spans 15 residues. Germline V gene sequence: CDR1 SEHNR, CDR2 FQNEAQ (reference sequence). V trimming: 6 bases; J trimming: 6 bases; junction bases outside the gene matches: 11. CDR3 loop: CASRTSGPPPPEQYF. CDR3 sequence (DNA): TGTGCCAGCAGGACTAGCGGGCCGCCACCCCCCGAGCAGTACTTC.

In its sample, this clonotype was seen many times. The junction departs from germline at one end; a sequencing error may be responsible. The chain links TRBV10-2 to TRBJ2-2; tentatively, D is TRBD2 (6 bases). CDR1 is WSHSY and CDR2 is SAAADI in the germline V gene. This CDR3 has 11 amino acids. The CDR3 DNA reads TGTGCCAGCAGCGGGACCGGGGAGCTGTTTTTT. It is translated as CASSGTGELFF.

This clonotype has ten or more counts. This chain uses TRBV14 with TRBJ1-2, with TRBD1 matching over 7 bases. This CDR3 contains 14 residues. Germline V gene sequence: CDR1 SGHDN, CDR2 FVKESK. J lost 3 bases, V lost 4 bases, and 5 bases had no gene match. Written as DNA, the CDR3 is TGTGCCAGCAGCCGCTCAGGGACAGACTATGGCTACACCTTC. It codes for CASSRSGTDYGYTF.

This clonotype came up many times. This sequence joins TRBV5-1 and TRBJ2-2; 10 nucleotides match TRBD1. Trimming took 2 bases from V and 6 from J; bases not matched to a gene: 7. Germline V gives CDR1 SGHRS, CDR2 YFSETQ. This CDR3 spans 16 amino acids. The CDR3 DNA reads TGCGCCAGCAGCTTCCGGGACAGGGGATCTTCCGGGGAGCTGTTTTTT. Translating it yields CASSFRDRGSSGELFF.

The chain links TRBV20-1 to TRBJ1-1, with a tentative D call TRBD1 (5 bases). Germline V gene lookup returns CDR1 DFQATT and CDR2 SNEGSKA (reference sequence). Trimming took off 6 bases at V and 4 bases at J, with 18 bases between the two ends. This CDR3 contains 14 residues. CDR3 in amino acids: CSATTGTMGTEAFF. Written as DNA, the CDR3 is TGCAGTGCGACGACTGGGACCATGGGCACTGAAGCTTTCTTT.

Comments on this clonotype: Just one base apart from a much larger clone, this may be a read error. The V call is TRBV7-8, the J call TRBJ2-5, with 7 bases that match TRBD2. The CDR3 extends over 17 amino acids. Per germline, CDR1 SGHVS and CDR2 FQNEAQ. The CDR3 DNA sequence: TGTGCCAGCAGCTTAATTGAGGGAGGGCCTCCCCAAGAGGCCCAGTACTTC. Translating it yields CASSLIEGGPPQEAQYF.

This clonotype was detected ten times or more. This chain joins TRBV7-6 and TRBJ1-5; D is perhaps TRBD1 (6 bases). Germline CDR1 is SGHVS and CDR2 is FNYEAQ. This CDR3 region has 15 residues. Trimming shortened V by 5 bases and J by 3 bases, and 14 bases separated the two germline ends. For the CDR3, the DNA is TGTGCCAGCAGCCCCGGGGGGGGCGACAATCAGCCCCAGCATTTT. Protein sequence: CASSPGGGDNQPQHF. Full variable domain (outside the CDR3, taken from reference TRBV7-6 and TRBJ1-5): GAGVSQSPRYKVTKRGQDVALRCDPISGHVSLYWYRQALGQGPEFLTYFNYEAQQDKSGLPNDRFSAERPEGSISTLTIQRTEQRDSAMYRCASSPGGGDNQPQHFGDGTRLSIL.

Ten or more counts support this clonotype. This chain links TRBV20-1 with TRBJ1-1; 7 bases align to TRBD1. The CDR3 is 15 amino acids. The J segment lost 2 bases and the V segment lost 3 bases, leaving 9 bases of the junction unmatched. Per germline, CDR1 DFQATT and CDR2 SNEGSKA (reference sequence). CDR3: CSASRDSLINTEAFF. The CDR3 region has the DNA TGCAGTGCTAGCAGGGACAGTCTCATTAACACTGAAGCTTTCTTT.

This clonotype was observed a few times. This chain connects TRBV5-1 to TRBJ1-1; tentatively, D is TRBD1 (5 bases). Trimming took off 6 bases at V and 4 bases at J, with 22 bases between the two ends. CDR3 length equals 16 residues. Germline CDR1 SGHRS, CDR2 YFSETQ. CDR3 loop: CASTIDYPGRGTEAFF. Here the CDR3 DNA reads TGCGCCAGCACAATTGACTATCCTGGAAGGGGCACTGAAGCTTTCTTT.

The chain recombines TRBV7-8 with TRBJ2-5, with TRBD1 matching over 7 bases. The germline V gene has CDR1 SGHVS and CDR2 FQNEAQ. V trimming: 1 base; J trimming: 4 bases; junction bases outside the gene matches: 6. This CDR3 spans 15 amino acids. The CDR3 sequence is CASSLGRQGRETQYF. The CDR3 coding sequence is TGTGCCAGCAGCTTAGGTAGACAGGGCAGAGAGACCCAGTACTTC.

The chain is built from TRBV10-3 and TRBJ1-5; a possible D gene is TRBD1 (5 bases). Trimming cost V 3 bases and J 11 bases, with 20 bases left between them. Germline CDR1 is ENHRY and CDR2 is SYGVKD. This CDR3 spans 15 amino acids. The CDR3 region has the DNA TGTGCCATCAGTGACCCGACAGCTTCCGGGCAGACCCAGCATTTT. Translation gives CAISDPTASGQTQHF.

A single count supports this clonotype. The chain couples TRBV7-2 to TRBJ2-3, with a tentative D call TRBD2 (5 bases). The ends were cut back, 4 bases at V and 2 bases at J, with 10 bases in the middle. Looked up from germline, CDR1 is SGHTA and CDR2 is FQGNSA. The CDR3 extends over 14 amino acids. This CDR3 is CASSSRGDTDTQYF. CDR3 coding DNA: TGTGCCAGCAGCTCCCGGGGAGACACAGATACGCAGTATTTT.

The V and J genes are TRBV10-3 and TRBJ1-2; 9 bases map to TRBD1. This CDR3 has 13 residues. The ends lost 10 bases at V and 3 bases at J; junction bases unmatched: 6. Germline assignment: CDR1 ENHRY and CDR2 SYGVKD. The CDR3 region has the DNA TGTGCCACCTCGACAGGGGGTGACTATGGCTACACCTTC. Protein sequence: CATSTGGDYGYTF.

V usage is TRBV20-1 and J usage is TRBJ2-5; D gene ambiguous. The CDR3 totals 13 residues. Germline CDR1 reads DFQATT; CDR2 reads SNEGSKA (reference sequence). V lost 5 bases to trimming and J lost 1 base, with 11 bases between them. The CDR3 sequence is CSAGPTPQETQYF. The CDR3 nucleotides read TGCAGTGCTGGTCCCACCCCCCAAGAGACCCAGTACTTC.

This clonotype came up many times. The CDR3 DNA reads TGTGCCAGTGGCCGGGAAAACACCATATATTTT. It specifies CASGRENTIYF. The chain employs TRBV2 and TRBJ1-3; D not resolved. The CDR3 runs 11 residues. CDR1 is SNHLY and CDR2 is FYNNEI in the germline V gene. Trimming pared 9 bases from V and 6 bases from J, leaving 9 bases between.

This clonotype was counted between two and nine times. CDR3 amino acids: CASSVRGQGVYEQYF. CDR3 in DNA: TGTGCCAGCAGCGTCCGGGGACAGGGGGTCTACGAGCAGTACTTC. The rearrangement uses TRBV9 and TRBJ2-7; 11 bases line up with TRBD1. Germline CDR1 SGDLS, CDR2 YYNGEE. V dropped 2 bases and J dropped 3; count of bases not matched to a gene: 4. The CDR3 runs 15 residues.

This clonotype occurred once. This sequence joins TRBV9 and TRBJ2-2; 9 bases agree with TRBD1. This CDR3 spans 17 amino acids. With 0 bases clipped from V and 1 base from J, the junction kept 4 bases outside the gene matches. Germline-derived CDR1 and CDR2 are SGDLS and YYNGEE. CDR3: CASSVETGGGNTGELFF. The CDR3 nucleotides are TGTGCCAGCAGCGTAGAGACAGGGGGAGGGAACACCGGGGAGCTGTTTTTT.